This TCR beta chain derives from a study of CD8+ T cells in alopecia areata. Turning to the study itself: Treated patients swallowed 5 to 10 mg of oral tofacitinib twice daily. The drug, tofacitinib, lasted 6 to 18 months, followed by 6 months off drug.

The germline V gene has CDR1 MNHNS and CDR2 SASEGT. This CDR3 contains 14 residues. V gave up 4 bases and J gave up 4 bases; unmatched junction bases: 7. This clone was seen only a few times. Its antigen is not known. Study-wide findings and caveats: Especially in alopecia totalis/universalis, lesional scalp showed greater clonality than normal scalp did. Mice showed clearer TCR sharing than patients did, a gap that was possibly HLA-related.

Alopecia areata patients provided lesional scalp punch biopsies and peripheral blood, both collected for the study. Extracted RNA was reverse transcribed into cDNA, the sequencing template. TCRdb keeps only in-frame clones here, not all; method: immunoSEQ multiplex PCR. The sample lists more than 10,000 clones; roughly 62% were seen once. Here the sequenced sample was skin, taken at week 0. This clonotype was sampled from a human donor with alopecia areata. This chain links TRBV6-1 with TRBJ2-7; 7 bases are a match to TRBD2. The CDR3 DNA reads TGTGCCAGCAGTGCCCTAGCGGAGAGATACGAGCAGTACTTC. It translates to CASSALAERYEQYF.